This entry describes one TCR beta chain. Produced via immunoSEQ multiplex PCR; TCRdb's table is partial and in-frame only. This table holds tens of thousands of clones, approximately 92% found once. The germline V gene has CDR1 SGHDT and CDR2 YYEEEE. Trimming removed 0 bases at V and 5 bases at J, with 12 bases between. The CDR3 has 14 residues. This sample is part of a study of technical replicates of blood from several donors. The sequenced material came from T cells isolated from PBMCs. J is TRBJ2-7 and V is TRBV5-6, with D hard to call. The receptor was derived from a human donor in good health. Some clones in this sample may be carry-over from other donors' samples. The CDR3 loop reads CASSLVGRFHEQYF. CDR3 nucleotide sequence: TGTGCCAGCAGCTTGGTAGGCAGGTTCCACGAGCAGTACTTC.